This T cell receptor beta chain was observed in a study of blood T cell repertoires in COVID-19 (dated by TCRdb to about 2020). Study-level background: The collaborator samples originated in the United States, Italy and Spain and spanned the acute and convalescent phases of COVID-19. Where HLA class I and class II types were available, the types were taken from metadata supplied by the sample provider, not from assay-based typing. The prospective study material was composed of cDNA or gDNA derived from T cells, B-cell-depleted T cells, or PBMCs. The samples were drawn from two sources: the first 160 participants of the ongoing ImmuneRACE study, and fewer than 1,500 subjects contributed by 6 global collaborators. Sample metadata almost always included a de-identified subject ID, COVID-19 status, age in years and sex. The repertoires were released in a freely available public database meant as a resource for research on the immune response to SARS-CoV-2. Subjects who had been exposed to COVID-19, were actively infected with it, or had recovered from it provided the deeply sampled blood TCRbeta repertoires that made up the dataset. Summary of the overall study and its limitations: How much clinical and demographic metadata was included differed by source and by participant, and the metadata was provided uncurated.

With respect to this clone: The antigen it recognizes is unknown. Base-call qualities are not available, and no considerably larger clone is one nucleotide away.

V ends up 4 bases short and J 4 bases short, with an unmatched junction base count of 7. From the germline V gene, CDR1 is SGHDT and CDR2 is YYEEEE. The cysteine opens and the phenylalanine closes a CDR3 of 15 amino acids. Left in the record is the CDR3 DNA by itself, 45 bases read in frame from the first base. TCRbeta CDR3 regions were amplified from genomic DNA by means of the immunoSEQ Assay, a bias-controlled multiplex PCR. The paper's data handling went like this. Within the assay, amplification of reference gene primers was used to estimate how many nucleated cells each sample contained. To quantify the absolute abundance of each unique TCRbeta CDR3 rearrangement, sequence reads were collapsed and filtered. For each sample, productive Simpson clonality was calculated by taking the square root of Simpson's diversity index across productive rearrangements. TCRdb holds this immuneACCESS table with in-frame rearrangements only. Some clones are missing; in checked studies, unresolved V genes explain under half, and the rest has no known cause. Clonal size and the V and J genes are those of that table, whereas D and trimming came from the DNA. The table for this sample lists over 150,000 clones; approximately 90% of them were counted only once. The ten largest clones represent 3% to 4% of the sample.

Samples from volunteer blood donors who had recovered from COVID-19 were contributed by a second Seattle source. Whole blood was collected in K2EDTA tubes by collaborating institutions according to the institutions' own protocols. Collaborator samples were shipped for TCRbeta analysis as frozen whole blood, isolated PBMCs, or DNA extracted from either sample type. Sequenced: peripheral blood. The sequence joins TRBV5-6 to TRBJ2-3, with 9 bases in between that match TRBD1. The TCR comes from a woman aged 55-69 years who had recovered from COVID-19. The nucleotides are TGTGCCAGCAGCCAACGGGACAGGGTGGCAGATACGCAGTATTTT. Translated, this is CASSQRDRVADTQYF.